This T cell receptor beta chain originates from a study of long-term antiretroviral therapy in people with HIV. Study at large: Earliest sampling preceded the 2015 immediate-ART recommendation by about a decade.

This was the immunoSEQ v3.0 assay at survey level. Method: immunoSEQ multiplex PCR; TCRdb's copy keeps in-frame clones and lacks some. Of around 25,000 clones listed, 85% are singletons. CDR1 MNHNY and CDR2 SVGAGI come from the germline V gene (reference sequence). This CDR3 spans 13 amino acids. Trimming pared 8 bases from V and 5 bases from J, leaving 15 bases between. Remarks on this clone: Its antigen is as yet unknown.

Study-wide points: All time points showed a repertoire dominated by clones expanded before ART. Versus controls, repertoires in people with HIV had narrower CDR3 length ranges.

The clonotype comes from a man aged 40-55 years with HIV. The material sequenced was unsorted PBMCs, taken 2.3 years after starting antiretroviral therapy. V and J are TRBV6-6 and TRBJ2-5, with D perhaps being TRBD1 or TRBD2 (5 bases each). The CDR3 sequence: CASSRGAEETQYF. CDR3 nucleotides: TGTGCCAGCTCACGAGGGGCGGAGGAGACCCAGTACTTC.